This T cell receptor (beta chain) was obtained from a study of metastatic and nonmetastatic thyroid tumors. Study-wide background: Peripheral blood and tumor or nodule samples from malignant and benign thyroid patients were compared.

All patients were treatment-naive before thyroid surgery. Losses at the gene ends were 2 bases for V and 5 bases for J; bases not matched to a gene: 8. There are 14 residues in the CDR3. Germline V gene lookup returns CDR1 GTSNPN and CDR2 SVGIG (reference sequence). Study-level results: Significantly higher TCR beta diversity was reportedly seen in malignant thyroid tumors than benign nodules, in blood and tumor.

In the authors' workflow: Using the CDR3 differences seen across clinicopathological groups, the authors built a distant-metastasis classifier for papillary thyroid cancer, which was meant to discriminate distant-metastatic patients. TCRdb reprocessed the PCR reads via MiXCR. None of the V and J calls come from the authors' own analysis; TCRdb made them. The sample gives about 4,400 clones, under 45% of which show up once; less than 50% is in the top ten. A note on this clone: Its matching antigen is unknown.

The sample comprised adjacent normal tissue. V is TRBV30 and J is TRBJ2-5, with 7 bases matching TRBD1. This TCR was sampled from a male donor with papillary thyroid cancer or a benign thyroid nodule (not recorded which). Some clones in this sample may be carry-over from other donors' samples. DNA for the CDR3: TGTGCCTGGAGTTCAAGCACAGGGGACGAGACCCAGTACTTC. It codes for CAWSSSTGDETQYF.